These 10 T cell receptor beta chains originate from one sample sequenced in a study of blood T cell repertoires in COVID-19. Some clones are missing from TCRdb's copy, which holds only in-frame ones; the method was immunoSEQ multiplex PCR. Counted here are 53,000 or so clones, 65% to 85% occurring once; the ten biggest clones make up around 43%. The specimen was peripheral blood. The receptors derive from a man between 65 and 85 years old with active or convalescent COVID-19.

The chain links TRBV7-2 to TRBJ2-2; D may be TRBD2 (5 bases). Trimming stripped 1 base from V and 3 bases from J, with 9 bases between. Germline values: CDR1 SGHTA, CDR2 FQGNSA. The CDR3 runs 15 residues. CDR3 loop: CASSLVRAHTGELFF. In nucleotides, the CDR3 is TGTGCCAGCAGCTTAGTGCGGGCCCACACCGGGGAGCTGTTTTTT.

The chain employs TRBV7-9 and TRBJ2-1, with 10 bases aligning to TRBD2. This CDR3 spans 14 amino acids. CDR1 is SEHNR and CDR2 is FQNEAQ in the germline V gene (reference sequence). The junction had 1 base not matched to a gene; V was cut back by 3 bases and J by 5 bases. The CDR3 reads CASSFLAGDNEQFF. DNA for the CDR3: TGTGCCAGCAGCTTTCTAGCGGGAGACAATGAGCAGTTCTTC.

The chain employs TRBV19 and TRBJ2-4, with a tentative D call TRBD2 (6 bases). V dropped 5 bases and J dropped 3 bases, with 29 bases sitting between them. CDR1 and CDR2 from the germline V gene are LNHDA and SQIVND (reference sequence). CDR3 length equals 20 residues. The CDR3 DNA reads TGTGCCAGTAGTCCCCTCTTTGGAGGGCGGGGTATCGAGGACAAAAACATTCAGTACTTC. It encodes CASSPLFGGRGIEDKNIQYF.

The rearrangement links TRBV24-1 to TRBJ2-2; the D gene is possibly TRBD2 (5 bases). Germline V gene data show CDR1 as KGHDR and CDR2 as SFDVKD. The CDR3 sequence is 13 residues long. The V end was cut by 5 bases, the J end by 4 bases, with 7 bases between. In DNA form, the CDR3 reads TGTGCCACCAGTGTTCGGGGCACCGGGGAGCTGTTTTTT. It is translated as CATSVRGTGELFF.

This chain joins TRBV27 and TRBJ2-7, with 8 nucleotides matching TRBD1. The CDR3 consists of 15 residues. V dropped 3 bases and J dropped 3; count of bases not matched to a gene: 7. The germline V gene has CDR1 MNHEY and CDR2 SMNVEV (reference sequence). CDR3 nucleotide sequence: TGTGCCAGCAGTTTCCTGGACAGGGCTCTCTACGAGCAGTACTTC. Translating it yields CASSFLDRALYEQYF.

CDR3 in DNA: TGTGCCAGCAGCTTGGACAGACAGGGAAGTCGATCACCCCTCCACTTT. It yields the protein CASSLDRQGSRSPLHF. The chain has TRBV5-5 and TRBJ1-6, with 7 bases matching TRBD1. CDR3 length: 16 residues. Germline-derived CDR1 and CDR2 are SGHKS and YYEKEE (reference sequence). The V segment lost 0 bases and the J segment 10 bases; nucleotides outside the gene matches: 10. Full variable domain (rest looked up from reference TRBV5-5 and TRBJ1-6): DAGVTQSPTHLIKTRGQQVTLRCSPISGHKSVSWYQQVLGQGPQFIFQYYEKEERGRGNFPDRFSARQFPNYSSELNVNALLLGDSALYLCASSLDRQGSRSPLHFGNGTRLTVT.

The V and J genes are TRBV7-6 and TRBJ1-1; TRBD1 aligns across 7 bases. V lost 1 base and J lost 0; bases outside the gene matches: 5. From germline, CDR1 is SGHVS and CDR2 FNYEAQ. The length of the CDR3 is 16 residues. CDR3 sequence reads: CASSLDPGGMNTEAFF. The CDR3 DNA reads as TGTGCCAGCAGCTTAGATCCAGGGGGTATGAACACTGAAGCTTTCTTT.

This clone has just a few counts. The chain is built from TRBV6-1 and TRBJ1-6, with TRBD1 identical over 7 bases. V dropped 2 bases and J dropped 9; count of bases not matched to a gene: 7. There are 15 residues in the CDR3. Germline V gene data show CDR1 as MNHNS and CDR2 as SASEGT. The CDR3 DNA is TGTGCCAGCAGTGAACTCCAGGGGGGACTTTCACCCCTCCACTTT. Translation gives CASSELQGGLSPLHF.

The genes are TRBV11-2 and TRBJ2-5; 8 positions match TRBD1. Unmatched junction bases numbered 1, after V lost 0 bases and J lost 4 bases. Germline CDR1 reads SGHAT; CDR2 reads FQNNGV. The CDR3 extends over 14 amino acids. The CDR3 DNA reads TGTGCCAGCAGCTTAGATGACAGGGGAGAGACCCAGTACTTC. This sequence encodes CASSLDDRGETQYF.

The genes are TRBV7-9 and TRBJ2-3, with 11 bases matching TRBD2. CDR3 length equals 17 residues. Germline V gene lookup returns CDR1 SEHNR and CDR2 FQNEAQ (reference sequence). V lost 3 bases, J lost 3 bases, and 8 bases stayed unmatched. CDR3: CASSFPPLAGGTDTQYF. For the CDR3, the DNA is TGTGCCAGCAGCTTCCCTCCCCTAGCGGGGGGTACAGATACGCAGTATTTT. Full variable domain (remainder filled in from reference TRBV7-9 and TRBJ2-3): DTGVSQNPRHKITKRGQNVTFRCDPISEHNRLYWYRQTLGQGPEFLTYFQNEAQLEKSRLLSDRFSAERPKGSFSTLEIQRTEQGDSAMYLCASSFPPLAGGTDTQYFGPGTRLTVL.